This entry describes one T cell receptor beta chain. What it binds is unknown. The CDR3 runs to 15 residues. Germline lookup yields CDR1 MNHEY and CDR2 SVGAGI. The V end was cut by 0 bases, the J end by 4 bases, with 11 bases between. Repertoires were generated with immunoSEQ multiplex PCR, while TCRdb's copy carries only in-frame clones and drops some. The sample shows more than 50,000 clones, roughly 76% of them seen only once. Peptide-pool stimulation followed by sequencing identified expanded antigen-specific CD4+ clonotypes in the ViraFEST assay. Cultured cells yielded isolated CD4+ T cells after about ten days. It was on days 3 and 7 that half the medium was replaced with IL-2 medium. These data come from a study of vaccination effects on CD4 cells after COVID-19. Study-level findings and limits: Clones of infection and vaccine origin contracted markedly late after vaccination.

The starting material was CD4+ T cells from PBMCs cultured with HCoV-229E spike peptides, obtained before COVID-19 vaccination. The rearrangement links TRBV6-5 to TRBJ2-3; D uncertain. The source is a human donor who received a COVID-19 vaccine. CDR3 nucleotides: TGTGCCAGCAGTTACTCTTCCCAAAGGGCAGATACGCAGTATTTT. Translation: CASSYSSQRADTQYF.